One T cell receptor (beta chain) is described in this entry. Its antigen remains unidentified. The germline V gene encodes CDR1 LGHNA and CDR2 YSLEER. This CDR3 spans 18 amino acids. V lost 0 bases to trimming and J lost 4 bases, with 18 bases between them. This sample is part of a study of T cells after yellow fever vaccination. On the study more broadly: Fractions containing few cells were prepared with SMART-Seq v4 Ultra Low Input. Study-level results: Researchers cautioned that FACS-sorted repertoires could harbor abundant clonotypes contaminating from the bulk population. Re-detected after boosting: most primary clones, 96% of CD4 and about 90% of CD8.

5'RACE template switching produced TCR cDNA carrying a universal primer site and UMIs. Each CDR3 protein is one row after TCRdb ran MiXCR on the 5' RACE reads. The repertoire consists of under 600,000 distinct CDR3 sequences, with less than 15% occurring once and the leading ten covering over 12%. The chain recombines TRBV4-3 with TRBJ1-4, with D maybe TRBD1 (6 bases). The clonotype comes from a man between 25 and 39 years old who received the YFV17D yellow fever vaccine. Sequencing was performed on PBMCs, taken on the day of the yellow fever booster vaccination. As DNA, the CDR3 is TGCGCCAGCAGCCAAGAAGACCCGAGGGGGTATTTTAATGAAAAACTGTTTTTT. Amino acids: CASSQEDPRGYFNEKLFF.